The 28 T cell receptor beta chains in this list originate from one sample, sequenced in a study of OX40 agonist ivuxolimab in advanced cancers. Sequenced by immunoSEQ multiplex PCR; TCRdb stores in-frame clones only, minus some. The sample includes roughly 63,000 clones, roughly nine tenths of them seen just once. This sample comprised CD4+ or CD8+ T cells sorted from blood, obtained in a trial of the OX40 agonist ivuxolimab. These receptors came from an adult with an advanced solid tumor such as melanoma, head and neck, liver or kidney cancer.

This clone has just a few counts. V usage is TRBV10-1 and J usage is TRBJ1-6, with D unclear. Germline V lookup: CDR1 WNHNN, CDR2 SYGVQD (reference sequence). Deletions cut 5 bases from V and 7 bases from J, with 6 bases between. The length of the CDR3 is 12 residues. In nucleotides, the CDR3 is TGCGCCAGCAGTCCGAACAATTCACCCCTCCACTTT. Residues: CASSPNNSPLHF.

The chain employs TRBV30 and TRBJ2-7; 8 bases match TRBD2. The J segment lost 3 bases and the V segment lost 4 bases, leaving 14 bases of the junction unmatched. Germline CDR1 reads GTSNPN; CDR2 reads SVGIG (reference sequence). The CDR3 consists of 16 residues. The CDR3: CAWKRRQSGGNYEQYF. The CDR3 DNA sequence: TGTGCCTGGAAGAGGAGACAGAGCGGGGGAAACTACGAGCAGTACTTC. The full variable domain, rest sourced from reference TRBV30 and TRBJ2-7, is SQTIHQWPATLVQPVGSPLSLECTVEGTSNPNLYWYRQAAGRGLQLLFYSVGIGQISSEVPQNLSASRPQDRQFILSSKKLLLSDSGFYLCAWKRRQSGGNYEQYFGPGTRLTVT.

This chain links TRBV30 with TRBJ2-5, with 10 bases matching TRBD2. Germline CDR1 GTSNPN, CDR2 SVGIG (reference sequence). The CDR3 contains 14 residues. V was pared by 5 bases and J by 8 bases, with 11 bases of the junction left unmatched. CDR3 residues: CAWENGLAGATQYF. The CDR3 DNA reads TGTGCCTGGGAGAATGGGCTAGCGGGGGCTACCCAGTACTTC.

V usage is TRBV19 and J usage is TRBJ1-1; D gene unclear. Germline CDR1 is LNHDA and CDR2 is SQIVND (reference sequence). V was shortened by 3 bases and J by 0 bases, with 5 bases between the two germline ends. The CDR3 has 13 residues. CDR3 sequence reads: CASSIKMNTEAFF. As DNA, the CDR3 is TGTGCCAGTAGTATCAAAATGAACACTGAAGCTTTCTTT.

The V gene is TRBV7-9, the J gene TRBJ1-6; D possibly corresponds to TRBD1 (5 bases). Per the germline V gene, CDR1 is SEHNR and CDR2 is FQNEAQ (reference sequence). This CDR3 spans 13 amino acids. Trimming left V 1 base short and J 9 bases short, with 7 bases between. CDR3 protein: CASSLEGLSPLHF. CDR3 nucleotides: TGTGCCAGCAGCTTAGAGGGGCTTTCACCCCTCCACTTT.

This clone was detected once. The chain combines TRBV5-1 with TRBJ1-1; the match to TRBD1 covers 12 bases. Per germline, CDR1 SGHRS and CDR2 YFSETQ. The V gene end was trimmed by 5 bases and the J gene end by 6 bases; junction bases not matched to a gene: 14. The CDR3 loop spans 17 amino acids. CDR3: CASSSPPGQGALAEAFF. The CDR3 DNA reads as TGCGCCAGCAGTTCGCCCCCGGGACAGGGGGCTCTTGCTGAAGCTTTCTTT.

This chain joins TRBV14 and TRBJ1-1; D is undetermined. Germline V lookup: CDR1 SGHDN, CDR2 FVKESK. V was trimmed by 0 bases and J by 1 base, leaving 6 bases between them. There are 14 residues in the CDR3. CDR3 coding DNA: TGTGCCAGCAGCCAAGAAGTGTGGAACACTGAAGCTTTCTTT. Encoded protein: CASSQEVWNTEAFF.

Here the CDR3 DNA reads TGTGCCAGCTCAGGGGGTATAGGGGCGACCCCCCTAGGGCAGTACTTC. Translated, it gives CASSGGIGATPLGQYF. The chain uses TRBV18 and TRBJ2-7, with D perhaps assigned TRBD1 or TRBD2 (5 bases each). Germline values: CDR1 KGHSH, CDR2 LQKENI. The ends were cut back, 5 bases at V and 9 bases at J, with 26 bases in the middle. The CDR3 consists of 16 residues.

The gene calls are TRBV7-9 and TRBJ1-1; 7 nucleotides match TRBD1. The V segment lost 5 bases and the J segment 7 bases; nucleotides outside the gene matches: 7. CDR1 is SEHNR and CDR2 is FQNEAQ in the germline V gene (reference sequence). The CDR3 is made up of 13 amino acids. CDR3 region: CASSPDREREAFF. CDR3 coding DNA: TGTGCCAGCAGCCCAGACAGGGAACGTGAAGCTTTCTTT.

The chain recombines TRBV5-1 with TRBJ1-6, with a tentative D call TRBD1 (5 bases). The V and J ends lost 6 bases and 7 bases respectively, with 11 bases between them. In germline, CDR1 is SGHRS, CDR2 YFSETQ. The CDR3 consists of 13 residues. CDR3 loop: CASNQGSNSPLHF. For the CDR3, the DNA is TGCGCCAGCAACCAGGGATCCAATTCACCCCTCCACTTT.

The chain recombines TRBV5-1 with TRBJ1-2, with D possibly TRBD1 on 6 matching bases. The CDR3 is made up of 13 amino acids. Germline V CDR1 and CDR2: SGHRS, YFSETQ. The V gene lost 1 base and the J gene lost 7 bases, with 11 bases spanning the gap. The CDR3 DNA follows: TGCGCCAGCAGCTTGCAAGACAGGCTTGGCTACACCTTC. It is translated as CASSLQDRLGYTF.

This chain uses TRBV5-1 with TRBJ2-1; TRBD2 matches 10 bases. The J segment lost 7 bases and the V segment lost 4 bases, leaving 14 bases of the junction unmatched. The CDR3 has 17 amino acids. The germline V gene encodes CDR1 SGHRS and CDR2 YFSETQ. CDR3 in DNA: TGCGCCAGCAGCAGGGACGGTAGCGGGGGGAGTAGGAATGAGCAGTTCTTC. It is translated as CASSRDGSGGSRNEQFF. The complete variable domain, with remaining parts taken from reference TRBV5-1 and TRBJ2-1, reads KAGVTQTPRYLIKTRGQQVTLSCSPISGHRSVSWYQQTPGQGLQFLFEYFSETQRNKGNFPGRFSGRQFSNSRSEMNVSTLELGDSALYLCASSRDGSGGSRNEQFFGPGTRLTVL.

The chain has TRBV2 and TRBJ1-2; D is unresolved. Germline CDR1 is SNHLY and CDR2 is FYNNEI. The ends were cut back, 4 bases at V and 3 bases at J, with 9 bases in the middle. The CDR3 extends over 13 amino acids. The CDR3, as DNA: TGTGCCAGCAGTGCTCGAGAGTACTATGGCTACACCTTC. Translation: CASSAREYYGYTF.

The CDR3 DNA sequence: TGTGCCAGCTCACCACTTGGCAGGAACACTGAAGCTTTCTTT. Its protein product is CASSPLGRNTEAFF. This chain uses TRBV18 with TRBJ1-1; D gene uncertain. Germline CDR1 is KGHSH and CDR2 is LQKENI. The CDR3 sequence is 14 residues long. Trimming removed 1 base at V and 1 base at J, with 7 bases between.

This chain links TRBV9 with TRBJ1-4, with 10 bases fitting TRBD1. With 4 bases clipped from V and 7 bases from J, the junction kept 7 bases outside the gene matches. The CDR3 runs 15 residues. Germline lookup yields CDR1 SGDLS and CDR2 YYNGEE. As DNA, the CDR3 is TGTGCCAGCAGCAGGCGACAGGGGGCGTCTGAAAAACTGTTTTTT. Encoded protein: CASSRRQGASEKLFF.

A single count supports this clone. The CDR3 sequence is CSVGRKASPEAFF. In DNA, the CDR3 is TGCAGCGTTGGAAGGAAAGCTAGCCCTGAAGCTTTCTTT. The chain recombines TRBV29-1 with TRBJ1-1, with D unclear. With 4 bases removed from V and 6 bases from J, the gap between germline ends came to 15 bases. The germline gives CDR1 SQVTM, CDR2 ANQGSEA. This CDR3 comprises 13 residues.

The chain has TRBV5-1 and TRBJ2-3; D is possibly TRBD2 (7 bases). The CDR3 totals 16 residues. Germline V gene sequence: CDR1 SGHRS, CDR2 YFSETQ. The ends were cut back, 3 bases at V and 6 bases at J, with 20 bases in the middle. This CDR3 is CASSSGGAGYSDTQYF. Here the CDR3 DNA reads TGCGCCAGCAGCTCTGGGGGGGCGGGATACTCTGATACGCAGTATTTT.

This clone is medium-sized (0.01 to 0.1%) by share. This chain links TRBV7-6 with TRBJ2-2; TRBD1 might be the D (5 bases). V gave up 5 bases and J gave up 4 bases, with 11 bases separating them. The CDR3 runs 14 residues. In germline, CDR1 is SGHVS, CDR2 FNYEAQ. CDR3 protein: CASSSRVSTGELFF. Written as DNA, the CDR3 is TGTGCCAGCAGCAGCAGGGTTTCCACCGGGGAGCTGTTTTTT.

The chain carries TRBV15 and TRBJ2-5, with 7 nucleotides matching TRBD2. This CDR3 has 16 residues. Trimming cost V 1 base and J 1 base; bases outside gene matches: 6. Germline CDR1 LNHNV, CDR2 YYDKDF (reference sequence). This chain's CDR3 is CATSRAWGGPQETQYF. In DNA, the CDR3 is TGTGCCACCAGCAGAGCCTGGGGGGGTCCCCAAGAGACCCAGTACTTC.

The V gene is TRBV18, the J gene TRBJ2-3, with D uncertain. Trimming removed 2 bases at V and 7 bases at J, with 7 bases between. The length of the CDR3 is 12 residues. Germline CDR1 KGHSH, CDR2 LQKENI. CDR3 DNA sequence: TGTGCCAGCTCACCAAGAAGCAATACGCAGTATTTT. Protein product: CASSPRSNTQYF. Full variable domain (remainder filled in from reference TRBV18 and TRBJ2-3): NAGVMQNPRHLVRRRGQEARLRCSPMKGHSHVYWYRQLPEEGLKFMVYLQKENIIDESGMPKERFSAEFPKEGPSILRIQQVVRGDSAAYFCASSPRSNTQYFGPGTRLTVL.

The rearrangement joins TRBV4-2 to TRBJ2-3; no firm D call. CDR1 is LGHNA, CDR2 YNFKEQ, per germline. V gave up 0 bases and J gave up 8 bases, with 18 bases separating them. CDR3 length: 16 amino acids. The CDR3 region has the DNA TGTGCCAGCAGCCAAGAACCCAGCCCAGAGAGAGGTACGCAGTATTTT. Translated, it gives CASSQEPSPERGTQYF.

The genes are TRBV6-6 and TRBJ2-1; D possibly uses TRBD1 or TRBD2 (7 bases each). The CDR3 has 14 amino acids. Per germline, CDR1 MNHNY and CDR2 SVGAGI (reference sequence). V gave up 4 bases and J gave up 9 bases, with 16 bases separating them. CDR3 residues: CASSSQGGHGEQFF. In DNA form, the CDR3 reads TGTGCCAGCAGTTCCCAGGGGGGGCATGGTGAGCAGTTCTTC.

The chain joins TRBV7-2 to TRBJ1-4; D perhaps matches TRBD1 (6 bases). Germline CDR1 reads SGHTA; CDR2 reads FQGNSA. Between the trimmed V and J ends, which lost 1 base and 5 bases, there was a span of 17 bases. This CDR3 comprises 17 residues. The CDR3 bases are TGTGCCAGCAGCTTAGGAGGGAGCGGGGGGCGCAATGAAAAACTGTTTTTT. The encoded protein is CASSLGGSGGRNEKLFF.

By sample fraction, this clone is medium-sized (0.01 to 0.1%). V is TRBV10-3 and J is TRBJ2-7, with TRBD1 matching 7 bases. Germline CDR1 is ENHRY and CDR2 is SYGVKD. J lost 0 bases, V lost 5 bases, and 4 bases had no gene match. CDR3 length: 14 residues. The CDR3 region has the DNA TGTGCCATCAGTAACCGGGACAGCTCCTACGAGCAGTACTTC. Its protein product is CAISNRDSSYEQYF.

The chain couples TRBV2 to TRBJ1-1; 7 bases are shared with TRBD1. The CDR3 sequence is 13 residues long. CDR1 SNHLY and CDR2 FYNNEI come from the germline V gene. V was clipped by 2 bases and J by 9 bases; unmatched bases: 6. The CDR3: CASSEWTGSKAFF. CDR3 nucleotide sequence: TGTGCCAGCAGTGAATGGACAGGATCAAAAGCTTTCTTT.

The CDR3 here is CASSLRRQGLDEKLFF. The CDR3 coding sequence is TGTGCCAGCAGCTTACGGCGACAGGGCCTGGACGAAAAACTGTTTTTT. This sequence joins TRBV7-8 and TRBJ1-4; TRBD1 aligns across 7 bases. The CDR3 is made up of 16 amino acids. V shed 2 bases, J shed 8 bases, and the junction held 11 bases outside the gene matches. The germline V gene encodes CDR1 SGHVS and CDR2 FQNEAQ.

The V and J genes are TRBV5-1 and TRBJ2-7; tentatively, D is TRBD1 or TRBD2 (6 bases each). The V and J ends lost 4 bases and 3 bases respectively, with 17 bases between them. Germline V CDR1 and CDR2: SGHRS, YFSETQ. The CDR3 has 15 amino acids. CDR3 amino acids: CASSARGASYYEQYF. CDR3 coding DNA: TGCGCCAGCAGCGCTAGGGGGGCGAGTTACTACGAGCAGTACTTC.

Here the CDR3 reads CASSLSLRQGPYEQYF. In nucleotides, the CDR3 is TGTGCCAGCAGCCTTTCCTTGAGACAGGGCCCCTACGAGCAGTACTTC. V and J are TRBV5-5 and TRBJ2-7; 7 positions agree with TRBD1. This CDR3 has 16 amino acids. CDR1 is SGHKS, CDR2 YYEKEE, per germline (reference sequence). V was clipped by 4 bases and J by 2 bases; unmatched bases: 12.